This entry concerns a single TCR beta chain. Trimming stripped 4 bases from V and 7 bases from J, with 18 bases between. Germline V gene sequence: CDR1 SGDLS, CDR2 YYNGEE. The length of the CDR3 is 15 residues. The source of the sample is a study of shared clonotypes between healthy human individuals. Overall study: Donors had three CD4 naive, three CD4 memory, two CD8 naive and one CD8 memory plate apiece.

Data came from immunoSEQ multiplex PCR; TCRdb stores just in-frame clones and leaves some out. The data show around 1 million clones, 76% seen once. The sequence was collected from a man between 18 and 35 years old in good health. V gene TRBV9 combines with J gene TRBJ2-1; D is tentatively TRBD1 or TRBD2 (5 bases each). The sample comprised memory CD4+ T cells sorted from blood. Subset defined: CD45RA-negative fraction. The CDR3 is CASSPRGSARNEQFF. The CDR3 nucleotides are TGTGCCAGCAGCCCCCGGGGCAGCGCGAGGAATGAGCAGTTCTTC.